The rows below give T cell receptor beta chains drawn from one sample of a study of OX40 agonist ivuxolimab in advanced cancers. TCRdb's copy holds only in-frame clones and misses some; the assay was immunoSEQ multiplex PCR. The sample consists of fewer than 55,000 clones, over 75% of them appearing once. The sequencing here drew on CD4+ or CD8+ T cells sorted from blood, taken in a trial of the OX40 agonist ivuxolimab. All receptors come from an adult with an advanced solid tumor such as melanoma, head and neck, liver or kidney cancer. Each CDR3 is given with its conserved first and last residue. D genes are given only for firm matches. Not every row has a clone size; where given, it reads once, few, many or a size class.

>.|TRBV7-7|.|TRBJ2-1
CASSFDGLKEQFF
TGTGCCAGCAGCTTCGACGGCCTCAAGGAGCAGTTCTTC
>.|TRBV6-1|TRBD1|TRBJ1-2
CASSEATGYGYGYTF
TGTGCCAGCAGTGAAGCGACAGGGTATGGCTATGGCTACACCTTC
>.|TRBV6-5|.|TRBJ1-1
CASSIWNKNTEAFF
TGTGCCAGCAGTATCTGGAACAAGAACACTGAAGCTTTCTTT
>.|TRBV18|TRBD1|TRBJ2-7
CASSPGTGVVEQYF
TGTGCCAGCTCACCAGGGACAGGGGTGGTCGAGCAGTACTTC
>.|TRBV5-1|.|TRBJ2-1
CASSLVAGAGPNEQFF
TGCGCCAGCAGCTTGGTGGCTGGGGCAGGGCCCAATGAGCAGTTCTTC
>.|TRBV7-6|.|TRBJ2-5
CASSQRWGETQYF
TGTGCCAGCAGCCAGCGCTGGGGGGAGACCCAGTACTTC
>.|TRBV6-4|.|TRBJ2-3
CASSIFGGSTDTQYF
TGTGCCAGTTCGATCTTCGGGGGAAGCACAGATACGCAGTATTTT
>few|TRBV29-1|.|TRBJ1-1
CSVRGNLDAFF
TGCAGCGTTCGAGGGAACCTTGACGCTTTCTTT
>.|TRBV5-1|.|TRBJ2-5
CASSLAAGEETQYF
TGCGCCAGCAGCTTGGCGGCAGGAGAAGAGACCCAGTACTTC
>.|TRBV10-1|.|TRBJ2-3
CASTEGLGGDTQYF
TGCGCCAGCACCGAAGGGCTAGGGGGGGATACGCAGTATTTT
>few|TRBV5-4|TRBD2|TRBJ2-5
CASSLGTSGGQETQYF
TGTGCCAGCAGCTTGGGGACTAGCGGGGGGCAAGAGACCCAGTACTTC
>.|TRBV7-8|.|TRBJ1-3
CASSFRGAGNTIYF
TGTGCCAGCAGCTTTAGAGGGGCTGGAAACACCATATATTTT
>.|TRBV7-9|TRBD2|TRBJ2-7
CASSRLAGPYEQYF
TGTGCCAGCAGCAGACTAGCGGGCCCCTACGAGCAGTACTTC
>.|TRBV6-5|.|TRBJ2-5
CASSYSGPRETQYF
TGTGCCAGCAGTTACAGTGGCCCAAGAGAGACCCAGTACTTC
>.|TRBV2|.|TRBJ1-4
CASSDPGLANEKLFF
TGTGCCAGCAGTGACCCAGGGTTAGCTAATGAAAAACTGTTTTTT
>.|TRBV5-6|.|TRBJ1-1
CASSFDRNTEAFF
TGTGCCAGCAGCTTCGATAGGAACACTGAAGCTTTCTTT
>.|TRBV5-6|.|TRBJ1-5
CASSLRGVGNQPQHF
TGTGCCAGCAGCTTACGGGGGGTTGGCAATCAGCCCCAGCATTTT
>.|TRBV5-4|.|TRBJ2-1
CASSFFGQTHNEQFF
TGTGCCAGCAGCTTTTTCGGACAGACCCACAATGAGCAGTTCTTC
>.|TRBV23-1|.|TRBJ1-2
CARNPAGDYGYTF
TGCGCCAGGAACCCCGCAGGGGACTATGGCTACACCTTC
>.|TRBV18|.|TRBJ1-4
CASSPSDEKLFF
TGTGCCAGCTCACCCTCAGATGAAAAACTGTTTTTT
>once|TRBV6-5|.|TRBJ1-5
CASSRREGEWPQHF
TGTGCCAGCAGCCGGCGGGAGGGGGAGTGGCCCCAGCATTTT
>.|TRBV11-3|.|TRBJ2-2
CASSLGGANTGELFF
TGTGCCAGCAGCTTAGGGGGGGCGAACACCGGGGAGCTGTTTTTT
>.|TRBV7-2|.|TRBJ1-2
CASSPQGNYGYTF
TGTGCCAGCAGCCCCCAGGGGAACTATGGCTACACCTTC
>.|TRBV15|.|TRBJ1-5
CATSRARQGGDQPQHF
TGTGCCACCAGCAGAGCCCGGCAGGGTGGCGATCAGCCCCAGCATTTT
>.|TRBV5-6|TRBD1|TRBJ1-3
CASSRGTGISGNTIYF
TGTGCCAGCAGCCGGGGGACAGGGATCTCTGGAAACACCATATATTTT
>.|TRBV7-8|TRBD1|TRBJ2-7
CASSPGTDYEQYF
TGTGCCAGCAGCCCAGGGACAGATTACGAGCAGTACTTC
>.|TRBV7-3|TRBD2|TRBJ2-1
CASSLGAGQQFF
TGTGCCAGCAGCTTAGGAGCGGGACAGCAGTTCTTC
>.|TRBV5-1|TRBD1|TRBJ2-1
CASSWTLRQATGTGANEQFF
TGCGCCAGCAGCTGGACCCTACGGCAGGCGACCGGGACAGGGGCGAATGAGCAGTTCTTC